This T cell receptor beta chain was identified in a study of T cells in narcolepsy. Study as a whole: Donors had narcolepsy type 1 or type 2, or were healthy controls.

Study results and caveats: Comparing one patient's CSF and blood CD4+ clonotypes highlighted HCRT- and TRIB2-specific autoreactive clonotypes. No autoreactive T cell clone sequences appeared in some memory CD4+ repertoires. Reportedly, autoreactive clonotypes were serially detected in patients' blood but not controls'.

Regarding this clone: Its antigen is unidentified.

TCRdb keeps only in-frame clones here, not all; method: immunoSEQ multiplex PCR. The table lists approximately 22,000 clones, just over 60% of them singletons. The material sequenced was memory (CD45RA-) CD4+ T cells from blood. This TCR was recovered from a human donor in good health.

DNA of the CDR3: TGTGCCAGCTTTTCCGGCCCTCTAGCCAAAAACATTCAGTACTTC. This encodes CASFSGPLAKNIQYF. The rearrangement uses TRBV7-5 and TRBJ2-4. TRBV7-5 is noted as a pseudogene. The CDR3 is made up of 15 amino acids.